This TCR beta chain comes out of a study of B cell selection in AIRE deficiency. The sorted conventional CD4 T cells were gated as CD4+CD127+. V shed 0 bases and J shed 6 bases, with 23 bases lying between them. This CDR3 is 18 amino acids long. Looked up from germline, CDR1 is SGHRS and CDR2 is YFSETQ. Measured with immunoSEQ multiplex PCR; TCRdb has only the in-frame clones, and not every one. This sample has under 25,000 clones, with roughly 97% found just once. This rearrangement joins TRBV5-1 to TRBJ2-3; D is ambiguous. Sequenced material: conventional CD4+ T cells sorted from PBMCs. This receptor was taken from a human donor with AIRE deficiency. CDR3 sequence reads: CASSLGRNYGPLGDTQYF. Written as DNA, the CDR3 is TGCGCCAGCAGCTTGGGCAGGAACTACGGACCATTGGGGGATACGCAGTATTTT.